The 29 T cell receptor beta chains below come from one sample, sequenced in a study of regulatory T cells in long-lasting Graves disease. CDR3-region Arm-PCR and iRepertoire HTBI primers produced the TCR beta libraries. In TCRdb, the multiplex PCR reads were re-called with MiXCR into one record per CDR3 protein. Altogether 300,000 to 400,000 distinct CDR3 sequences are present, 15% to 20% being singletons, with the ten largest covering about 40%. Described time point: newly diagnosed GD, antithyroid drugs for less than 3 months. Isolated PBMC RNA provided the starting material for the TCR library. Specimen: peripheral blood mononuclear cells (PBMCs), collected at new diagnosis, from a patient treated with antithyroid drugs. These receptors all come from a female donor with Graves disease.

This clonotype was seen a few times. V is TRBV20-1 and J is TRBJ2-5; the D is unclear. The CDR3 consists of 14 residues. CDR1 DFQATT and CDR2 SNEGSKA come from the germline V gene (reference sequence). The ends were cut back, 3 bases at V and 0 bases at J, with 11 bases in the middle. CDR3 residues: CSASTGSHQETQYF. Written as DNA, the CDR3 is TGCAGTGCTAGTACGGGCAGCCACCAAGAGACCCAGTACTTC.

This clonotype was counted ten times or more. The CDR3 is CAWNWGTGNTGELFF. CDR3 nucleotide sequence: TGTGCCTGGAATTGGGGGACAGGGAACACCGGGGAGCTGTTTTTT. The chain joins TRBV30 to TRBJ2-2, with 8 nucleotides matching TRBD1. Losses at the gene ends were 4 bases for V and 1 base for J; bases not matched to a gene: 5. Per the germline V gene, CDR1 is GTSNPN and CDR2 is SVGIG (reference sequence). This CDR3 has 15 residues.

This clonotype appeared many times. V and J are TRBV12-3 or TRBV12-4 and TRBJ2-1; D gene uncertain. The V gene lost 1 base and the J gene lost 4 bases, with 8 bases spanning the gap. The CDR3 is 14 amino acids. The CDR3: CASSLGNGYNEQFF. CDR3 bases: TGTGCCAGCAGTTTAGGGAACGGGTACAATGAGCAGTTCTTC.

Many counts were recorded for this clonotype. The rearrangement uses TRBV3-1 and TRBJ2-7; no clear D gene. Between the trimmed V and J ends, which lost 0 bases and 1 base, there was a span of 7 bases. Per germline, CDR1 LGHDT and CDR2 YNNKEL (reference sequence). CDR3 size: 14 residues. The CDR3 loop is CASSQDRVSYEQYF. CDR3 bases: TGTGCCAGCAGCCAAGATCGCGTATCCTACGAGCAGTACTTC.

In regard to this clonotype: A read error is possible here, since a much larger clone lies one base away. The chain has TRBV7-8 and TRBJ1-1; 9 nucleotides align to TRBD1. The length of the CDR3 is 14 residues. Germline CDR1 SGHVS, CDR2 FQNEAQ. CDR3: CASGLTGGRAEAFF. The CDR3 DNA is TGTGCCAGCGGCTTAACAGGGGGCAGGGCTGAAGCTTTCTTT.

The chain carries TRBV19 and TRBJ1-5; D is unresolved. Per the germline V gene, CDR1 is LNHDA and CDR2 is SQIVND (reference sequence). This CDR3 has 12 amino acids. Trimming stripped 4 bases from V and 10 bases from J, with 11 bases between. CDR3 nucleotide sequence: TGTGCCAGTAGTAAGAGGGCCGCTCCCCAGCATTTT. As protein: CASSKRAAPQHF.

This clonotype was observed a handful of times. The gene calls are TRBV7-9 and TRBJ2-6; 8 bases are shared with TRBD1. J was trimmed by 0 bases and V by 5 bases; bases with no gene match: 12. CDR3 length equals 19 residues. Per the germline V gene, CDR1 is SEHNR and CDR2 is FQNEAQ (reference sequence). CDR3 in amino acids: CASSDFRDRSSSGANVLTF. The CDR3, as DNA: TGTGCCAGCAGCGACTTTCGGGACAGGTCCAGCTCTGGGGCCAACGTCCTGACTTTC.

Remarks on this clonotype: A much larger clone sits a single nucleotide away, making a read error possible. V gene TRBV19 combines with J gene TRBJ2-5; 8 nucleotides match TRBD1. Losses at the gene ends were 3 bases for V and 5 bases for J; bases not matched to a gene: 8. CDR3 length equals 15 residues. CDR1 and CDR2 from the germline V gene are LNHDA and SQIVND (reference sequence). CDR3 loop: CASSIERTGRETQYF. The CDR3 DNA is TGTGCCAGTAGTATCGAACGGACAGGGCGGGAGACCCAGTACTTC.

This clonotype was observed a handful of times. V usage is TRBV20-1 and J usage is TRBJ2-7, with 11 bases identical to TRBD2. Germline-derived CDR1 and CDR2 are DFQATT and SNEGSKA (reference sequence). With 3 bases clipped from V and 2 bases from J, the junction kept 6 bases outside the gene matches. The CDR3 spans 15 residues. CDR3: CSARGTSGAPYEQYF. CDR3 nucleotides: TGCAGTGCTAGGGGGACTAGCGGAGCTCCCTACGAGCAGTACTTC.

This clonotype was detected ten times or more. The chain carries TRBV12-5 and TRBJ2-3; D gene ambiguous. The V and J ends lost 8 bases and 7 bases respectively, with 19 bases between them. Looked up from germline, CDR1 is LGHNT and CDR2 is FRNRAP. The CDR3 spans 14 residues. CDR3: CASSAILGTNTQYF. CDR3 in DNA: TGTGCTAGTTCCGCCATCCTCGGAACGAATACGCAGTATTTT.

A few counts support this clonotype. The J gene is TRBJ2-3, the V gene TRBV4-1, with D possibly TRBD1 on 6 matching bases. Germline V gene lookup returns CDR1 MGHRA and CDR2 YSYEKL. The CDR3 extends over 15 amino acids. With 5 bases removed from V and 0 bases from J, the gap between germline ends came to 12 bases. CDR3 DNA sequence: TGCGCCAGCAGCGCGACAGGTTCTAGCACAGATACGCAGTATTTT. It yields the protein CASSATGSSTDTQYF.

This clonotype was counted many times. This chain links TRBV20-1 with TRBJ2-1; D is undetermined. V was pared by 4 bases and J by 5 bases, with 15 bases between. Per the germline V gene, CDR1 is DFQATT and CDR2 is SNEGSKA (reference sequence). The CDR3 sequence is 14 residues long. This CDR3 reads CSANSPLVNNEQFF. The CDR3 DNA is TGCAGTGCTAATAGCCCACTTGTAAACAATGAGCAGTTCTTC.

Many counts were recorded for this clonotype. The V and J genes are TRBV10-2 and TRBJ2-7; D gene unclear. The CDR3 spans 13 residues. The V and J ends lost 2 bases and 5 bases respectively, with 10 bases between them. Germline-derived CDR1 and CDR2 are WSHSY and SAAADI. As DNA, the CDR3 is TGCGCCAGCAGTGAGGGGAACTTGAACGAGCAGTACTTC. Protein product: CASSEGNLNEQYF.

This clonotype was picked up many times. The CDR3 DNA is TGTGCCACCAGTGATTTGGGCGGAAACGAGCAGTACTTC. This encodes CATSDLGGNEQYF. V and J are TRBV24-1 and TRBJ2-7; the D is unclear. CDR3 length: 13 residues. The V gene's germline CDR1 is KGHDR and CDR2 SFDVKD. The V end lost 0 bases, the J end lost 5 bases, and 7 bases lay between the germline ends.

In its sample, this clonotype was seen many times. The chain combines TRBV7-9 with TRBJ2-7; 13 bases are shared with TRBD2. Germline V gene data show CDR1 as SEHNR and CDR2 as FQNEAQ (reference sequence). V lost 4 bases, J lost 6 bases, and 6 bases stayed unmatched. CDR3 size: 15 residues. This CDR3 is CASSSRLAGGPEQYF. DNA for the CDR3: TGTGCCAGCAGCTCCCGACTAGCGGGAGGCCCCGAGCAGTACTTC.

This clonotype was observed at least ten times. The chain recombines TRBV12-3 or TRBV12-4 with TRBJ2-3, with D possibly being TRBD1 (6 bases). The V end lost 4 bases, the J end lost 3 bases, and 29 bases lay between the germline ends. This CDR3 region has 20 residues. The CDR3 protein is CASSSKPGDMAPRATDTQYF. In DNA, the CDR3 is TGTGCCAGCAGTTCAAAACCCGGGGACATGGCCCCACGCGCAACAGATACGCAGTATTTT.

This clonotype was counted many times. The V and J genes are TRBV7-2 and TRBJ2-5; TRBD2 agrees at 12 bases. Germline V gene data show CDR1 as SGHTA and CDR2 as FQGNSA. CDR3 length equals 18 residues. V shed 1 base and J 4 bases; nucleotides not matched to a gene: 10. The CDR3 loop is CASSLGPSGRGNGETQYF. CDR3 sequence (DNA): TGTGCCAGCAGCTTAGGCCCTAGCGGGAGGGGAAATGGAGAGACCCAGTACTTC.

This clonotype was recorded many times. The DNA of the CDR3 is TGTGCCTGGAGTTTTGGGGACGGCAATGAGCAGTTCTTC. It encodes CAWSFGDGNEQFF. The genes are TRBV30 and TRBJ2-1; either TRBD1 or TRBD2 may supply D (5 bases each). The CDR3 spans 13 residues. From germline, CDR1 is GTSNPN and CDR2 SVGIG (reference sequence). Between the trimmed V and J ends, which lost 2 bases and 6 bases, there was a span of 11 bases.

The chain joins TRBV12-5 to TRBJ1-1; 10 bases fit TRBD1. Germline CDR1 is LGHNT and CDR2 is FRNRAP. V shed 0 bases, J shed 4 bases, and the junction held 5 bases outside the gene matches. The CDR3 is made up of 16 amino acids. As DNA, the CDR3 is TGTGCTAGTGGTTTGGTAACCGGGACAGGGGTCACTGAAGCTTTCTTT. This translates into CASGLVTGTGVTEAFF.

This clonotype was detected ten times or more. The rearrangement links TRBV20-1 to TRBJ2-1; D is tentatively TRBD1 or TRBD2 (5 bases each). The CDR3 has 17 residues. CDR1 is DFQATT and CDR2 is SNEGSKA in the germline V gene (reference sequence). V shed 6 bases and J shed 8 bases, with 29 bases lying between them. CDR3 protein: CSASTEGRGFMGDEQFF. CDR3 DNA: TGCAGTGCCTCCACGGAAGGGAGAGGCTTCATGGGGGATGAGCAGTTCTTC.

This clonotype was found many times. The DNA of the CDR3 is TGTGCCAGCAGTTACAGGGGGACAGGGGCCTACGAGCAGTACTTC. Protein product: CASSYRGTGAYEQYF. This rearrangement joins TRBV6-5 to TRBJ2-7; 10 bases agree with TRBD1. The CDR3 sequence is 15 residues long. CDR1 and CDR2 from the germline V gene are MNHEY and SVGAGI. The junction had 3 bases not matched to a gene; V was cut back by 2 bases and J by 2 bases.

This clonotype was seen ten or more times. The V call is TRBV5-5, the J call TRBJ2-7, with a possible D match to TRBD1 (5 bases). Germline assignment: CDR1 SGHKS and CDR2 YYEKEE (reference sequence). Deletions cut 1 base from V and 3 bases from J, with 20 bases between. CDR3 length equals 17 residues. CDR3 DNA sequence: TGTGCCAGCAGCTTGCAGTTCGCAGGGCCGTCTCACTACGAGCAGTACTTC. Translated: CASSLQFAGPSHYEQYF.

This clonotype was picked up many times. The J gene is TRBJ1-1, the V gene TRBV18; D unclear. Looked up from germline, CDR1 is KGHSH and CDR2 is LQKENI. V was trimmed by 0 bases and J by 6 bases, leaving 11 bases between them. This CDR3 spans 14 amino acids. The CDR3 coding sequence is TGTGCCAGCTCACCACCTCGGTCGTCGCCTGAAGCTTTCTTT. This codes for CASSPPRSSPEAFF.

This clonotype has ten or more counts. The CDR3 sequence is CASSPGVMNTEAFF. For the CDR3, the DNA is TGTGCCAGCAGCCCGGGGGTCATGAACACTGAAGCTTTCTTT. J is TRBJ1-1 and V is TRBV7-2; D might be TRBD1 (5 bases). Germline-derived CDR1 and CDR2 are SGHTA and FQGNSA. The CDR3 sequence is 14 residues long. Trimming removed 5 bases at V and 0 bases at J, with 10 bases between.

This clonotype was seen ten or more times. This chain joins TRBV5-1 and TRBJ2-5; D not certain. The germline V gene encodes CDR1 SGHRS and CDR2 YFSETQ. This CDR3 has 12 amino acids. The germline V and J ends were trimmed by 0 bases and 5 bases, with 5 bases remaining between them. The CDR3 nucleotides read TGCGCCAGCAGCTTGGCCATGGAGACCCAGTACTTC. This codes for CASSLAMETQYF.

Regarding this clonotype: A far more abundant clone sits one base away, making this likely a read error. CDR3 loop: CAWSVTRHNEQYF. CDR3 nucleotide sequence: TGTGCCTGGAGTGTAACCAGGCACAATGAGCAGTACTTC. The chain is built from TRBV30 and TRBJ2-5; D unclear. Germline CDR1 and CDR2: GTSNPN and SVGIG (reference sequence). CDR3 size: 13 residues. V shed 0 bases and J shed 11 bases, with 16 bases lying between them.

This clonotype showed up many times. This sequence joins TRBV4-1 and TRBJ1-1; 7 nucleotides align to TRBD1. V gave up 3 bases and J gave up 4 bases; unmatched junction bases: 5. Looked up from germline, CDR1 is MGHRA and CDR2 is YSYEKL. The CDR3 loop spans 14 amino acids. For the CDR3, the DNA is TGCGCCAGCAGCCAGCACTCAGGGGGCACTGAAGCTTTCTTT. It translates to CASSQHSGGTEAFF.

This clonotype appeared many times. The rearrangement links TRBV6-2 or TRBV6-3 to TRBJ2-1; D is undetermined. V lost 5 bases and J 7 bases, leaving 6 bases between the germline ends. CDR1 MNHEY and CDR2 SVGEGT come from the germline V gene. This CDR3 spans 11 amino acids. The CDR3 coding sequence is TGTGCCAGCAGTGGGCCGAATGAGCAGTTCTTC. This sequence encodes CASSGPNEQFF.

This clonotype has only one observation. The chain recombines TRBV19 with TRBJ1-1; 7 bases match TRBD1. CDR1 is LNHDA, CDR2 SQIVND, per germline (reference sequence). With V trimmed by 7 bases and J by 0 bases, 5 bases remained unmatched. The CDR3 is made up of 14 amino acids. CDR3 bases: TGTGCCAGTATGGGGACAGCACTGAACACTGAAGCTTTCTTT. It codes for CASMGTALNTEAFF.